This TCR beta chain stems from a study of blood T cell repertoires in COVID-19. V lost 4 bases to trimming and J lost 4 bases; unmatched junction nucleotides: 9. CDR3 length: 16 amino acids. From germline, CDR1 is LGHDT and CDR2 YNNKEL (reference sequence). Per the original methods: Reference gene primer amplification yielded estimated nucleated cell counts. TCRdb keeps only in-frame clones here, not all; method: immunoSEQ multiplex PCR. The V and J calls and clone size were taken over from that table, and D and trimming were inferred from the DNA. The data contain over 60,000 clones, around 87% of them singletons.

The sequence came from a man aged 65-85 years with acute or convalescent COVID-19. The rearrangement joins TRBV3-1 (or the pseudogene TRBV3-2) to TRBJ2-2; 7 bases align to TRBD2. The sequenced material came from peripheral blood. This chain's CDR3 is CASSPHRPGGTGELFF. The CDR3 DNA sequence: TGTGCCAGCAGCCCCCACAGGCCGGGGGGCACCGGGGAGCTGTTTTTT.